This section outlines one TCR beta chain sequence together with its context. Its cognate antigen has yet to be identified. The sample holds no much larger clone one base away, and base qualities are not on file. Libraries were prepared through the immunoSEQ multiplex PCR assay. The multiplex PCR relied on a mix of 60 forward primers for TCR Vbeta segments and 13 reverse primers for TCR Jbeta segments. A multiplex PCR assay on genomic DNA amplified the CDR3 region of rearranged TCR beta genes. On the Illumina HiSeq System, the amplified TCR beta libraries were sequenced as 87-base-pair reads. The study's processing was this. A later analysis counted tens of millions of unique TCR beta chains across the 640 or so repertoires, and some 12 million of these chains were shared by at least two donors. Raw reads were error-corrected and collapsed into unique sequences by a nearest-neighbor algorithm in which closely related sequences were merged to remove PCR and sequencing errors. CDR3 sequences were aligned to IMGT reference sequences to assign V, D and J gene segments. For a sequence to be retained, a match of at least six nucleotides was required to both a V gene segment and a J gene segment. Rearrangements were called productive when the CDR3 lacked stop codons and stayed in frame with V and J; all others were non-productive. CDR3 was defined according to IMGT convention as the region running from the second conserved V-encoded cysteine to the conserved J-encoded phenylalanine. Sequences without an unambiguous match to a single V gene segment were excluded from the earlier analysis of about 640 of the donors. In an earlier analysis of around 600 of the donors, V segments were called functional above 56.7% productive rearrangements and were called segregating when the between-donor standard deviation exceeded 5%. A statistical classification framework was developed to diagnose cytomegalovirus status using the catalog of TCR beta chain sequences. A later analysis assigned V and J genes by comparing TCR nucleotide sequences with IMGT/GENE-DB human TR gene sequences. In a later analysis, CDR3 sequences and most-parsimonious VDJ recombination scenarios were assigned using the TCRdist pipeline. In a later analysis, each TCR beta chain was defined by its CDR3 amino acid sequence together with its V-gene family, and reads without a unique V-gene family were excluded. As a way to deal with suspected cross-contamination and a sequencing artifact, a later analysis dropped approximately 570 nucleotide sequences that were highly shared and had low generation probability. A later analysis calculated a clonal expansion index for each public chain from normalized within-repertoire ranks of inferred template counts. In a later analysis, generation probabilities were computed with a VDJ recombination model fitted to out-of-frame rearrangements, and the resulting probabilities were checked against IGoR. A later analysis scored TCR-TCR, TCR-HLA and TCR-CMV co-occurrence with hypergeometric tests, applying a repertoire-size bias correction to TCR pairs. To estimate false discovery rates, a later analysis permuted the HLA or CMV assignments 20 times. In a later analysis, co-occurring TCRs were grouped with DBSCAN, and TCRdist sequence similarity was added when clustering was performed within HLA-allele-positive subsets. Repertoires with fewer than 30,000 or more than 120,000 public chains were left out of co-occurrence clustering, as were about 5 repertoires with anomalous nucleotide sharing. The table was pulled from immuneACCESS by TCRdb, which kept in-frame rearrangements only. Such tables lose some clones; where checked, under half of the loss comes from unresolved V genes, and the rest has no known cause. That table is the source of V, J and clone size, and D and trimming were worked out from the DNA. The sample yields hundreds of thousands of clones; around nine tenths were counted once. The ten largest clonotypes hold roughly 2.3% of the sample.

The CDR3 goes from the cysteine to the phenylalanine over 13 residues. The retained sequence is limited to the CDR3, 39 bases, with the frame set at the first base. The germline V gene provides CDR1 SGDLS and CDR2 YYNGEE. V and J lose 0 bases and 7 bases, and a span of 10 bases separates them. The cohort comprised approximately 700 healthy bone marrow donors. All cohort members were sampled while nominally healthy, although unrecorded immune exposures were likely present. The donor was CMV seronegative and belonged to the group of approximately 320 seronegative cohort members. A peripheral blood sample was collected from each donor, and TCR beta sequencing was performed on peripheral blood mononuclear cells. The Qiagen DNeasy Blood Extraction Kit was used to extract genomic DNA from the blood cell samples. This sample was included in a study of cytomegalovirus exposure and HLA in healthy donors (TCRdb year 2017). At the level of the whole study: In an earlier analysis of around 540 of the donors, 276 Gb of sequence data and 117 million unique TCR beta sequences from 180 million or so T cells were reported. In a later genetic analysis, genome-wide SNP genotypes for about three fifths of the roughly 670 donors were used, and that subset was treated as a discovery cohort. Using immunosequencing, the study profiled T cell repertoires from fewer than 700 subjects and related those repertoires to cytomegalovirus serostatus. The number of typed donors differed by locus: about 620-640 for A, B, C, DRB1 and DQB1; roughly 510 for DQA1; approximately 600 for DPA1; and 450 to 480 for DPB1. To predict cytomegalovirus infection status, the study combined high-throughput TCR immunosequencing, statistical association of individual TCRs with disease status, and machine learning. Rather than using new phenotypic data, the later analysis identified candidate immune exposures from TCR beta sequences and from how often those sequences occurred across donors. Every repertoire in the discovery cohort had been generated on one and the same sequencing platform. An early release covering roughly 640 HLA-typed donors comprised about 300 gigabases of sequencing data and 85 million or so unique TCR sequences. In an earlier analysis of roughly 540 of the donors, high-throughput TCR beta sequencing was used to judge whether each TCR beta V gene segment behaved as functional or pseudogenic. A later analysis re-analyzed previously published TCR beta repertoires from several hundred donors and added high-resolution HLA genotyping to study TCR occurrence patterns. The genetic ancestry cluster associated with self-reported Caucasian donors included about 84% of the approximately 430 genotyped donors. Four to six DR-DQ haplotypes were handled as single units for association and clustering, since linkage in the cohort was strong. A separate validation cohort of some 130 different subjects was used in addition to the approximately 640-subject first cohort. The study aimed to test whether signatures of past pathogen exposure could be identified by cataloging public T cell receptors. Alongside the repertoire data, information on donor age, sex, ethnicity and CMV serostatus was compiled. Among about 390 genotyped donors of the cohort, an average of approximately 240,000 unique TCR beta nucleotide sequences were sequenced per donor, roughly 20% of them non-productive. Class I and class II HLA loci were covered by the typing at four-digit resolution. Overall results and qualifications from the work: The classifier was reported to diagnose cytomegalovirus status with high specificity and sensitivity in both the original cohort and the validation cohort. Immune exposure information for the cohort was limited to CMV serostatus. Linkage disequilibrium might explain the correlated functional status among segregating V segments, but an unknown experimental factor could not be ruled out. HLA typing was unavailable for some donors at each locus, so association tests used only the typed subset. Across donors, most TCR sequences were observed very rarely, whereas some public TCRs were present in many individuals. The cohort was sequenced for TCR beta chains only, and without alpha or paired-chain data the features that could be detected were limited. Because counts were too low, about 18 rarely observed V segments, including chromosome 9 orphons, were excluded from the earlier analysis of some 590 of the donors. Because the 87-base-pair reads could not distinguish some IMGT-functional V segments, including TRBV6-2 and TRBV6-3, those segments were excluded. A total of around 150 TCR beta chains were listed by the study as associated with cytomegalovirus. A few of the identified cytomegalovirus-associated TCR beta chains were confirmed in vitro to be specific for cytomegalovirus antigens. It was suggested by the authors that the approach could potentially be generalized to other disease states and immunological phenotypes. Broadly in line with IMGT annotations, most TCR beta V segments showed up in productive rearrangements about 87% or about 30% of the time in an earlier analysis of about 500 of the donors. In a later analysis, TCR association rates were found to vary across HLA loci, with the most associated TCRs seen for DRB1 alleles and the fewest for HLA-C alleles. A later analysis reported that several top co-occurrence clusters appeared linked to parvovirus B19, influenza, CMV and Epstein-Barr virus. At a false discovery rate of 0.05, a later analysis linked around 17,000 TCR beta sequences to specific HLA alleles. V-gene and J-gene trimming of TCR beta chains was associated with a missense DCLRE1C variant in a later genetic analysis, and the association was replicated in an independent cohort. In a later analysis, HLA-associated TCR beta chains were found to be more clonally expanded and to have lower generation probabilities than equally common non-associated chains. Presence/absence analyses assumed roughly uniform sequencing depth across donors, an assumption that may not hold. According to a later analysis, most CMV-associated TCR beta chains appeared to be HLA-restricted, and the HLA associations seemed to be driven largely by CMV exposure. A later genetic analysis reported fewer N-insertions in productive TCRs among donors in an Asian-associated ancestry cluster than the roughly 700-donor mean. When HLA alleles, especially DR and DQ, strongly co-occurred, TCR associations were difficult to assign to individual alleles. A further reported finding was that TCR beta sequences accurately predicted the HLA-A and HLA-B alleles for most subjects in the first cohort. A cluster of highly shared sequence variants was judged likely to be a technical artifact of the sequencing pipeline.

Sequences were obtained from PBMCs. The chain joins TRBV9 to TRBJ1-2, with a weak D call of TRBD1 (5 bases match). This TCR came from a woman in her late teens or twenties in good health and CMV-seronegative. The DNA sequence is TGTGCCAGCAGCGTAGGACAGTACGCTGGCTACACCTTC. This gives the protein CASSVGQYAGYTF. With the rest looked up from the reference TRBV9 and TRBJ1-2 genes rather than sequenced, the full variable domain is DSGVTQTPKHLITATGQRVTLRCSPRSGDLSVYWYQQSLDQGLQFLIQYYNGEERAKGNILERFSAQQFPDLHSELNLSSLELGDSALYFCASSVGQYAGYTFGSGTRLTVV.